The entry below gives a single T cell receptor beta chain sequence along with its context. This record comes from a study of cytomegalovirus exposure and HLA in healthy donors. The PCR contained 60 Vbeta and 13 Jbeta primers. TCRdb keeps only in-frame clones here, not all; method: immunoSEQ multiplex PCR. Here the sample spans 80,000 to 130,000 clones, more than 65% being singletons. CDR3 length: 14 residues. Trimming stripped 0 bases from V and 0 bases from J, with 6 bases between. Germline CDR1 and CDR2: SGHNT and YYREEE (reference sequence). This sequence originates from a woman aged 50 to 65 in good health and CMV-seropositive. The V call is TRBV5-4, the J call TRBJ1-2; D call uncertain. Sequencing was done on a sample of PBMCs. Written as DNA, the CDR3 is TGTGCCAGCAGCTTGGACGGAGCTAACTATGGCTACACCTTC. Translating it yields CASSLDGANYGYTF.